The 26 T cell receptor beta chains presented below share a single source sample, sequenced in a study of shared clonotypes between healthy human individuals. Profiled with immunoSEQ multiplex PCR; TCRdb holds only in-frame clones, not every one. Of about 380,000 clones listed, approximately 96% were seen once; the top ten hold 0.32%. The specimen was memory CD8+ T cells sorted from blood. This sample's subset: CD45RO+ cells pooled with CCR7-negative TemRA cells. The receptor source for this set is a man younger than 40 in good health.

The V call is TRBV28, the J call TRBJ2-7, with 10 bases fitting TRBD2. The V gene end was trimmed by 6 bases and the J gene end by 1 base; junction bases not matched to a gene: 6. The CDR3 has 15 amino acids. CDR1 is MDHEN and CDR2 is SYDVKM in the germline V gene. The CDR3 region is CASSTLAGASYEQYF. The CDR3 nucleotides read TGTGCCAGCAGCACCCTAGCGGGAGCGTCCTACGAGCAGTACTTC.

The chain couples TRBV28 to TRBJ1-1, with 9 nucleotides matching TRBD1. Trimming cost V 9 bases and J 6 bases; bases outside gene matches: 8. The germline CDR1 and CDR2 sequences are MDHEN and SYDVKM. CDR3 length: 13 amino acids. The CDR3 nucleotides are TGTGCCAGTGGAAACAGGGGGCCAGCTGAAGCTTTCTTT. Amino acids: CASGNRGPAEAFF.

On this clone: At the DNA level, this CDR3 is encoded by other sequences in the same sample as well. The chain links TRBV6-6 to TRBJ2-3; 8 bases are shared with TRBD1. This CDR3 is built from 15 residues. The ends lost 3 bases at V and 2 bases at J; junction bases unmatched: 4. Germline V gene lookup returns CDR1 MNHNY and CDR2 SVGAGI (reference sequence). The CDR3 DNA follows: TGTGCCAGCAGTTATGGGACAGGACTCACAGATACGCAGTATTTT. Translated, it gives CASSYGTGLTDTQYF.

This chain connects TRBV27 to TRBJ2-7; the match to TRBD2 covers 13 bases. The CDR3 spans 16 residues. After removal of 5 bases from V and 12 bases from J, the junction contained 16 bases not matched to a gene. Per germline, CDR1 MNHEY and CDR2 SMNVEV (reference sequence). CDR3 residues: CASSRLTSGRALGRYF. CDR3 sequence (DNA): TGTGCCAGCAGTCGACTTACTAGCGGGAGGGCCCTCGGACGGTACTTC.

The chain carries TRBV4-2 and TRBJ1-4; tentatively, D is TRBD1 (5 bases). V lost 4 bases and J lost 8, with 14 bases in between. The CDR3 runs 14 residues. Germline values: CDR1 LGHNA, CDR2 YNFKEQ. The CDR3 DNA reads TGTGCCAGCAGCCCAGGGAGGGCGGGGGAAAAACTGTTTTTT. Protein sequence: CASSPGRAGEKLFF.

J is TRBJ2-1 and V is TRBV30; D assignment may be TRBD1 or TRBD2 (5 bases each). Deletions cut 0 bases from V and 3 bases from J, with 21 bases between. From germline, CDR1 is GTSNPN and CDR2 SVGIG (reference sequence). The CDR3 covers 18 residues. The CDR3 is CAWSVEGHHPLDYNEQFF. The DNA of the CDR3 is TGTGCCTGGAGTGTCGAGGGGCACCACCCTTTAGACTACAATGAGCAGTTCTTC. Variable domain in full (rest from reference TRBV30 and TRBJ2-1): SQTIHQWPATLVQPVGSPLSLECTVEGTSNPNLYWYRQAAGRGLQLLFYSVGIGQISSEVPQNLSASRPQDRQFILSSKKLLLSDSGFYLCAWSVEGHHPLDYNEQFFGPGTRLTVL.

V is TRBV28 and J is TRBJ2-1; perhaps TRBD2 as D (7 bases). CDR1 is MDHEN, CDR2 SYDVKM, per germline. The CDR3 sequence is 15 residues long. The ends were cut back, 4 bases at V and 5 bases at J, with 15 bases in the middle. The CDR3: CASSSDSGNHNEQFF. The CDR3 coding sequence is TGTGCCAGCAGTTCGGACAGCGGGAACCACAATGAGCAGTTCTTC.

The V gene is TRBV10-2, the J gene TRBJ2-1; 11 nucleotides agree with TRBD2. V was pared by 5 bases and J by 7 bases, with 7 bases of the junction left unmatched. CDR3 length: 15 residues. CDR1 and CDR2 from the germline V gene are WSHSY and SAAADI. The CDR3 here is CASSLLAGVNNEQFF. CDR3 nucleotide sequence: TGCGCCAGCAGTTTACTAGCGGGAGTTAATAATGAGCAGTTCTTC.

The gene calls are TRBV7-9 and TRBJ1-1; D might be TRBD1 (5 bases). Trimming shortened V by 2 bases and J by 4 bases, and 11 bases separated the two germline ends. The CDR3 is 14 residues long. Germline CDR1 is SEHNR and CDR2 is FQNEAQ (reference sequence). In nucleotides, the CDR3 is TGTGCCAGCAGCTTATCCCAGGGAGTCACTGAAGCTTTCTTT. As protein: CASSLSQGVTEAFF.

This clone was recorded a few times. The chain couples TRBV7-2 to TRBJ2-1, with 7 bases fitting TRBD2. Trimming cost V 4 bases and J 0 bases; bases outside gene matches: 0. The CDR3 length is 14 residues. The germline V gene has CDR1 SGHTA and CDR2 FQGNSA. DNA for the CDR3: TGTGCCAGCAGCTGGACTAGCTCCTACAATGAGCAGTTCTTC. Translated, it gives CASSWTSSYNEQFF. The entire variable domain, with the rest obtained from reference TRBV7-2 and TRBJ2-1, is as follows: GAGVSQSPSNKVTEKGKDVELRCDPISGHTALYWYRQSLGQGLEFLIYFQGNSAPDKSGLPSDRFSAERTGGSVSTLTIQRTQQEDSAVYLCASSWTSSYNEQFFGPGTRLTVL.

The rearrangement joins TRBV6-1 to TRBJ2-1; no clear D. Germline-derived CDR1 and CDR2 are MNHNS and SASEGT. Trimming stripped 6 bases from V and 5 bases from J, with 17 bases between. The CDR3 length is 15 residues. CDR3 protein: CASRVLVPVNNEQFF. CDR3 nucleotide sequence: TGTGCCAGCAGGGTTCTAGTCCCCGTGAACAATGAGCAGTTCTTC.

As to this clone: Distinct nucleotide sequences in the sample also encode this CDR3. The chain carries TRBV28 and TRBJ1-5; D is uncertain. V was cut by 5 bases and J by 2 bases, with 1 base left in between. Per germline, CDR1 MDHEN and CDR2 SYDVKM. This CDR3 spans 11 amino acids. The DNA of the CDR3 is TGTGCCAGCAGTGGCAATCAGCCCCAGCATTTT. The encoded protein is CASSGNQPQHF.

The chain is built from TRBV30 and TRBJ1-2; no definite D call. Germline CDR1 GTSNPN, CDR2 SVGIG (reference sequence). Trimming pared 3 bases from V and 5 bases from J, leaving 7 bases between. This CDR3 has 11 amino acids. The CDR3 nucleotides are TGTGCCTGGAGCCCGGGATATGGCTACACCTTC. Amino acids: CAWSPGYGYTF.

The chain carries TRBV7-3 and TRBJ2-2; D might be TRBD1 or TRBD2, each matching 5 bases. The CDR3 is made up of 14 amino acids. V shed 2 bases and J shed 4 bases, with 8 bases lying between them. Germline V gene sequence: CDR1 SGHTA, CDR2 FQGTGA. CDR3 region: CASSLVGPTGELFF. The CDR3 DNA is TGTGCCAGCAGCTTAGTGGGACCCACCGGGGAGCTGTTTTTT.

This clone was found once. The gene calls are TRBV7-2 and TRBJ2-5; D is undetermined. The CDR3 has 12 residues. V lost 6 bases to trimming and J lost 0 bases, with 5 bases between them. The germline V gene encodes CDR1 SGHTA and CDR2 FQGNSA. The CDR3 loop reads CASSLYQETQYF. For the CDR3, the DNA is TGTGCCAGCAGTTTGTACCAAGAGACCCAGTACTTC.

The V and J genes are TRBV4-2 and TRBJ2-5; 9 bases map to TRBD2. The CDR3 extends over 17 amino acids. Trimming removed 1 base from V and 5 bases from J; junction bases left unmatched: 11. The germline CDR1 and CDR2 sequences are LGHNA and YNFKEQ. The CDR3 here is CASSQGSSGRGGETQYF. The CDR3, as DNA: TGTGCCAGCAGCCAAGGTAGTAGCGGGAGAGGGGGGGAGACCCAGTACTTC.

The chain links TRBV5-5 to TRBJ2-3; D may match TRBD1 or TRBD2 (5 bases each). V lost 6 bases, J lost 1 base, and 18 bases lay in between. The germline V gene has CDR1 SGHKS and CDR2 YYEKEE (reference sequence). This CDR3 spans 16 amino acids. The CDR3 nucleotides read TGTGCCAGCACCCCTTTGGGGACGAGGGGCACAGATACGCAGTATTTT. It translates to CASTPLGTRGTDTQYF.

As DNA, the CDR3 is TGCGCCAGCAGCTTGTGGGACAGGGGGCGCACAGATACGCAGTATTTT. Translating gives CASSLWDRGRTDTQYF. The chain recombines TRBV5-1 with TRBJ2-3; TRBD1 agrees at 12 bases. J gave up 1 base and V 1 base, and 1 base lay outside the gene matches. This CDR3 is built from 16 residues. From germline, CDR1 is SGHRS and CDR2 YFSETQ. The complete variable domain, with remaining parts taken from reference TRBV5-1 and TRBJ2-3, reads KAGVTQTPRYLIKTRGQQVTLSCSPISGHRSVSWYQQTPGQGLQFLFEYFSETQRNKGNFPGRFSGRQFSNSRSEMNVSTLELGDSALYLCASSLWDRGRTDTQYFGPGTRLTVL.

The chain links TRBV2 to TRBJ2-3, with 8 bases aligning to TRBD1. CDR3 length: 15 residues. V shed 6 bases and J 6 bases; nucleotides not matched to a gene: 11. Germline V gene sequence: CDR1 SNHLY, CDR2 FYNNEI. The CDR3, as DNA: TGTGCCAGCAGCGACGACAGGGGCAGCCGTGATACGCAGTATTTT. This encodes CASSDDRGSRDTQYF.

The chain has TRBV5-1 and TRBJ1-2, with a weak D call TRBD1 (5 bases). Germline CDR1 reads SGHRS; CDR2 reads YFSETQ. The CDR3 extends over 15 amino acids. Trimming took 1 base from V and 2 from J, leaving 12 bases between them. The CDR3 DNA is TGCGCCAGCAGCTTGAGGGGAAACAGCAACTATGGCTACACCTTC. This gives the protein CASSLRGNSNYGYTF.

This chain connects TRBV14 to TRBJ1-5; D perhaps matches TRBD1 (5 bases). CDR3 length equals 14 residues. V was cut by 2 bases and J by 3 bases, with 8 bases left in between. The germline V gene has CDR1 SGHDN and CDR2 FVKESK. CDR3 DNA sequence: TGTGCCAGCAGCCAACAGGGATTCAATCAGCCCCAGCATTTT. This gives the protein CASSQQGFNQPQHF.

This chain connects TRBV4-1 to TRBJ1-5; 8 nucleotides line up with TRBD1. The CDR3 loop spans 16 amino acids. Germline values: CDR1 MGHRA, CDR2 YSYEKL. V lost 1 base to trimming and J lost 1 base; unmatched junction nucleotides: 3. DNA for the CDR3: TGCGCCAGCAGCCAAGGAGACAGGGGAAGCAATCAGCCCCAGCATTTT. It yields the protein CASSQGDRGSNQPQHF.

The V call is TRBV19, the J call TRBJ2-3; TRBD2 matches at 11 bases. Germline V gene sequence: CDR1 LNHDA, CDR2 SQIVND (reference sequence). This CDR3 contains 18 residues. Trimming cost V 2 bases and J 4 bases; bases outside gene matches: 11. This CDR3 reads CASSISLAGVWLADTQYF. For the CDR3, the DNA is TGTGCCAGTAGTATATCACTAGCGGGAGTATGGCTGGCAGATACGCAGTATTTT.

The table lists this clone with a few counts. This rearrangement joins TRBV30 to TRBJ1-5, with D perhaps TRBD1 (6 bases). The CDR3 runs 12 residues. Germline V lookup: CDR1 GTSNPN, CDR2 SVGIG (reference sequence). Trimming stripped 0 bases from V and 6 bases from J, with 6 bases between. Here the CDR3 reads CAWSVQGQPQHF. The CDR3 DNA sequence: TGTGCCTGGAGTGTACAGGGTCAGCCCCAGCATTTT.

The J gene is TRBJ2-3, the V gene TRBV7-2, with 8 bases lining up with TRBD2. CDR1 is SGHTA, CDR2 FQGNSA, per germline. The CDR3 spans 15 residues. With V trimmed by 7 bases and J by 4 bases, 10 bases remained unmatched. CDR3 DNA sequence: TGTGCCAGCACCTACCGCGGGAGGAGTCCAGATACGCAGTATTTT. This codes for CASTYRGRSPDTQYF. The whole variable domain, remainder taken from reference TRBV7-2 and TRBJ2-3, is GAGVSQSPSNKVTEKGKDVELRCDPISGHTALYWYRQSLGQGLEFLIYFQGNSAPDKSGLPSDRFSAERTGGSVSTLTIQRTQQEDSAVYLCASTYRGRSPDTQYFGPGTRLTVL.

This chain connects TRBV10-3 to TRBJ2-1; perhaps TRBD1 as D (6 bases). The germline V gene has CDR1 ENHRY and CDR2 SYGVKD. Trimming removed 6 bases at V and 5 bases at J, with 8 bases between. This CDR3 spans 12 amino acids. CDR3 DNA: TGTGCCATCAGCGGGACAAACAATGAGCAGTTCTTC. It yields the protein CAISGTNNEQFF.